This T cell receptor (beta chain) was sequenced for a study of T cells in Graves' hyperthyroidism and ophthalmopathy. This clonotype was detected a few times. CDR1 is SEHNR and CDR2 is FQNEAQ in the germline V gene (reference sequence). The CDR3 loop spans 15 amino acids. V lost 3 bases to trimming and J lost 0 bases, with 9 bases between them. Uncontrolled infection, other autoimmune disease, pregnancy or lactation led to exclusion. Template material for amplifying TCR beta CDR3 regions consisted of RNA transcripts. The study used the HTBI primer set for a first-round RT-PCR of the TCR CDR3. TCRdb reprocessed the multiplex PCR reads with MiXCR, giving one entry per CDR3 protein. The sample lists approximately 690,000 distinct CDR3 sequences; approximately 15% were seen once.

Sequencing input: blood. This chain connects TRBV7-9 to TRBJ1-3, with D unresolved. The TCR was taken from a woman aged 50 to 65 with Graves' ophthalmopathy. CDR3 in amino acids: CASSFSPSSGNTIYF. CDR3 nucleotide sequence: TGTGCCAGCAGCTTTAGTCCGAGCTCTGGAAACACCATATATTTT.